The 32 T cell receptor beta chains in this list originate from one sample, sequenced in a study of T cells in Graves' hyperthyroidism and ophthalmopathy (dated by TCRdb to between 2018 and 2021). Libraries were prepared through multiplex PCR. These reads were obtained on an Illumina HiSeq 2000. Amplification of TCR beta CDR3 regions was carried out from RNA transcripts. The TCR CDR3 was subjected to a first round of RT-PCR using the HTBI primer set and the Qiagen OneStep RT-PCR kit. Using fastp at Q25 and MiXCR, TCRdb reprocessed the public reads and kept productive beta chains. Each CDR3 protein gets just one entry, which takes the most common genes and DNA from the rows behind it. The sample table records 450,000 to 700,000 distinct CDR3 sequences; under 60% of these occur just once. Together, the top ten hold approximately 8.4% of the sample. Sequencing input: peripheral blood or thyroid tissue (not recorded which). These TCRs come from a woman aged 18-35 years with Graves' hyperthyroidism.

The chain combines TRBV6-6 with TRBJ2-2; perhaps TRBD2 as D (6 bases). This CDR3 region has 15 residues. The V gene's germline CDR1 is MNHNY and CDR2 SVGAGI (reference sequence). Trimming removed 2 bases at V and 6 bases at J, with 13 bases between. The chain's CDR3 is CASSYLGGGAGELFF. DNA for the CDR3: TGTGCCAGCAGTTACCTCGGGGGAGGCGCCGGGGAGCTGTTTTTT.

This clonotype was counted a single time. The chain employs TRBV11-1 and TRBJ1-4; the D gene is possibly TRBD1 (5 bases). The CDR3 covers 15 residues. CDR1 is SGHAT, CDR2 FQDESV, per germline (reference sequence). V dropped 0 bases and J dropped 5 bases, with 10 bases sitting between them. The CDR3 DNA reads TGTGCCAGCAGCTTAGCGGGGGTCCACAATGAAAAACTGTTTTTT. Protein: CASSLAGVHNEKLFF.

This clonotype was picked up many times. The chain combines TRBV20-1 with TRBJ2-5; 12 positions match TRBD2. CDR3 length: 15 residues. CDR1 DFQATT and CDR2 SNEGSKA come from the germline V gene (reference sequence). V lost 3 bases to trimming and J lost 4 bases; unmatched junction nucleotides: 6. CDR3 in DNA: TGCAGTGCTAGGACTAGCGGGAGTGGAAGAGAGACCCAGTACTTC. Amino acids: CSARTSGSGRETQYF.

This chain connects TRBV2 to TRBJ2-7; tentatively, D is TRBD2 (6 bases). From germline, CDR1 is SNHLY and CDR2 FYNNEI. This CDR3 comprises 14 residues. V gave up 7 bases and J gave up 12 bases, with 25 bases separating them. CDR3 DNA: TGTGCCAGCATCCCCGGGACGGAGGGTTACCTGGGGTACTTC. It yields the protein CASIPGTEGYLGYF.

The V gene is TRBV2, the J gene TRBJ1-4; D is ambiguous. The CDR3 runs 12 residues. Germline-derived CDR1 and CDR2 are SNHLY and FYNNEI. Trimming cost V 4 bases and J 11 bases, with 11 bases left between them. The CDR3 reads CASSAGRLKLFF. The CDR3 nucleotides are TGTGCCAGCAGTGCGGGCAGGCTGAAACTGTTTTTT.

The table lists this clonotype with many counts. This rearrangement joins TRBV7-3 to TRBJ2-2; 12 bases fit TRBD1. Germline CDR1 SGHTA, CDR2 FQGTGA. J was trimmed by 2 bases and V by 4 bases; bases with no gene match: 5. CDR3 length: 17 amino acids. This CDR3 is CASSSGTGGVNTGELFF. CDR3 DNA sequence: TGTGCCAGCAGCTCTGGGACAGGGGGCGTCAACACCGGGGAGCTGTTTTTT.

The rearrangement joins TRBV20-1 to TRBJ1-2, with a possible D match to TRBD1 (5 bases). Germline V CDR1 and CDR2: DFQATT, SNEGSKA (reference sequence). Trimming shortened V by 8 bases and J by 3 bases, and 13 bases separated the two germline ends. This CDR3 comprises 12 residues. In nucleotides, the CDR3 is TGCAGTTTTGGGGCAGGTTACTATGGCTACACCTTC. Translation: CSFGAGYYGYTF.

This clonotype was detected ten times or more. This rearrangement joins TRBV19 to TRBJ2-2; a weak D match, TRBD1 (6 bases). The V gene lost 7 bases and the J gene lost 3 bases, with 30 bases spanning the gap. The CDR3 has 20 residues. CDR1 and CDR2 from the germline V gene are LNHDA and SQIVND (reference sequence). CDR3 coding DNA: TGTGCCAGTAAACGGTTATGGGGCAGGGGCGTGAAAGATGACACCGGGGAGCTGTTTTTT. Translated, it gives CASKRLWGRGVKDDTGELFF.

This clonotype appeared many times. The rearrangement joins TRBV12-5 to TRBJ1-2; D ambiguous. Germline V gene sequence: CDR1 LGHNT, CDR2 FRNRAP. Trimming took off 1 base at V and 8 bases at J, with 11 bases between the two ends. There are 13 residues in the CDR3. In DNA form, the CDR3 reads TGTGCTAGTGGTTTGGACAGCTTAAGCGGCTACACCTTC. It translates to CASGLDSLSGYTF.

CDR3 DNA sequence: TGTGCCAGCAGCGAACATGGGGGCCCTGGGGCCAACGTCCTGACTTTC. Amino acid sequence: CASSEHGGPGANVLTF. The rearrangement joins TRBV7-9 to TRBJ2-6; D perhaps matches TRBD1 (6 bases). The CDR3 extends over 16 amino acids. V lost 5 bases, J lost 2 bases, and 13 bases lay in between. Germline loops: CDR1 SEHNR, CDR2 FQNEAQ (reference sequence).

The J gene is TRBJ1-5, the V gene TRBV24-1; no reliable D call. Germline V gene lookup returns CDR1 KGHDR and CDR2 SFDVKD. With 2 bases removed from V and 6 bases from J, the gap between germline ends came to 10 bases. The CDR3 consists of 14 residues. The CDR3 here is CATSDYGELQPQHF. CDR3 in DNA: TGTGCCACCAGTGATTACGGGGAACTTCAGCCCCAGCATTTT.

This clonotype was detected many times. The V call is TRBV11-3, the J call TRBJ2-7, with 7 bases fitting TRBD2. V gave up 1 base and J gave up 3 bases; unmatched junction bases: 9. CDR1 is SGHNT and CDR2 is YENEEA in the germline V gene. The CDR3 contains 16 residues. CDR3 DNA: TGTGCCAGCAGCTTAGGACCTCGCGGGAGAGGCTACGAGCAGTACTTC. Translation: CASSLGPRGRGYEQYF.

This clonotype was picked up many times. The chain joins TRBV29-1 to TRBJ1-2; 7 bases match TRBD1. The germline gives CDR1 SQVTM, CDR2 ANQGSEA. This CDR3 spans 13 amino acids. The ends lost 7 bases at V and 4 bases at J; junction bases unmatched: 9. This CDR3 is CSATTGRAYGYTF. The CDR3 DNA is TGCAGCGCCACGACAGGGAGGGCCTATGGCTACACCTTC.

The chain uses TRBV2 and TRBJ2-1; 7 positions agree with TRBD2. Looked up from germline, CDR1 is SNHLY and CDR2 is FYNNEI. Trimming cost V 6 bases and J 2 bases; bases outside gene matches: 10. The CDR3 covers 16 residues. In DNA form, the CDR3 reads TGTGCCAGCAGGGGACTATTCTTAGATACCTACAATGAGCAGTTCTTC. As protein: CASRGLFLDTYNEQFF. The full variable domain, completed using reference TRBV2 and TRBJ2-1, is EPEVTQTPSHQVTQMGQEVILRCVPISNHLYFYWYRQILGQKVEFLVSFYNNEISEKSEIFDDQFSVERPDGSNFTLKIRSTKLEDSAMYFCASRGLFLDTYNEQFFGPGTRLTVL.

This clonotype was recorded at least ten times. V usage is TRBV2 and J usage is TRBJ1-6, with D possibly being TRBD1 (6 bases). This CDR3 has 14 residues. The V end was cut by 3 bases, the J end by 7 bases, with 10 bases between. Germline lookup yields CDR1 SNHLY and CDR2 FYNNEI. CDR3 residues: CASSDRGSNSPLHF. The DNA of the CDR3 is TGTGCCAGCAGTGACAGGGGTTCGAATTCACCCCTCCACTTT.

Ten or more counts support this clonotype. V gene TRBV15 combines with J gene TRBJ1-6, with no clear D. Germline V gene sequence: CDR1 LNHNV, CDR2 YYDKDF (reference sequence). The CDR3 is made up of 13 amino acids. Trimming left V 0 bases short and J 9 bases short, with 6 bases between. In DNA form, the CDR3 reads TGTGCCACCAGCAGAGATTCGGCTTCACCCCTCCACTTT. It translates to CATSRDSASPLHF.

The chain carries TRBV15 and TRBJ2-3, with 10 positions matching TRBD2. J gave up 5 bases and V 0 bases, and 5 bases lay outside the gene matches. Germline assignment: CDR1 LNHNV and CDR2 YYDKDF (reference sequence). CDR3 length: 16 residues. The CDR3 nucleotides read TGTGCCACCAGCAGAGAGTACAGCGGGAGGGAAGATACGCAGTATTTT. It encodes CATSREYSGREDTQYF.

The genes are TRBV6-6 and TRBJ2-7; 7 bases agree with TRBD1. Matching the DNA end better, TRBJ2-1 makes the J call doubtful. Germline V CDR1 and CDR2: MNHNY, SVGAGI (reference sequence). The CDR3 is made up of 14 amino acids. This chain's CDR3 is CASSYLGTESEQFF. The CDR3 nucleotides are TGTGCCAGCAGTTACCTAGGGACAGAGAGTGAGCAGTTCTTC.

This clonotype came up once. The chain combines TRBV29-1 with TRBJ1-1; D ambiguous. Germline lookup yields CDR1 SQVTM and CDR2 ANQGSEA. Trimming removed 8 bases at V and 0 bases at J, with 19 bases between. CDR3 length equals 15 residues. The CDR3 protein is CSLDPPAPMNTEAFF. The CDR3 nucleotides are TGCAGCTTAGACCCGCCTGCACCCATGAACACTGAAGCTTTCTTT.

This clonotype was seen a few times. J is TRBJ1-5 and V is TRBV2; 10 nucleotides align to TRBD2. Gene TRBJ2-3 matches the end of the DNA better, so the J call may be wrong. This CDR3 comprises 14 residues. Germline values: CDR1 SNHLY, CDR2 FYNNEI. This CDR3 reads CASRPLAGRDTQYF. In nucleotides, the CDR3 is TGTGCCAGCAGACCACTAGCGGGACGAGATACGCAGTATTTT.

The chain is built from TRBV5-1 and TRBJ2-2, with 8 bases that match TRBD1. Germline CDR1 reads SGHRS; CDR2 reads YFSETQ. V trimming: 1 base; J trimming: 6 bases; junction bases outside the gene matches: 8. The CDR3 extends over 16 amino acids. CDR3 nucleotide sequence: TGCGCCAGCAGCTTGCTTGGACAGGGTTCGGCCGGGGAGCTGTTTTTT. This sequence encodes CASSLLGQGSAGELFF.

As for this clonotype: A much more abundant neighbour one base away suggests this may be a read error. This rearrangement joins TRBV7-2 to TRBJ1-2; D is perhaps TRBD1 (6 bases). Per germline, CDR1 SGHTA and CDR2 FQGNSA. The CDR3 is 13 residues long. V lost 1 base and J lost 14, with 17 bases in between. The CDR3: CASSLDSQPGETF. The CDR3 DNA reads TGTGCCAGCAGCTTAGATTCCCAGCCAGGGGAAACCTTC.

This clonotype was picked up many times. CDR3 sequence reads: CASNRGGTGELFF. CDR3 sequence (DNA): TGTGCCAGTAACAGGGGTGGCACCGGGGAGCTGTTTTTT. The chain has TRBV2 and TRBJ2-2; 7 bases are shared with TRBD1. Unmatched junction bases numbered 5, after V lost 9 bases and J lost 4 bases. CDR1 is SNHLY, CDR2 FYNNEI, per germline. The CDR3 has 13 residues.

V is TRBV12-3 or TRBV12-4 and J is TRBJ1-5, with unresolved D. The V end lost 3 bases, the J end lost 11 bases, and 14 bases lay between the germline ends. The CDR3 extends over 13 amino acids. The CDR3 DNA follows: TGTGCCAGCAGTTTGGCGGGCCTAGAGACCCAGCATTTT. Its translation is CASSLAGLETQHF.

CDR3: CASTPWELFF. The CDR3 DNA reads as TGTGCCAGCACCCCTTGGGAGCTGTTTTTT. The V call is TRBV11-2, the J call TRBJ2-2, with unresolved D. The CDR3 runs to 10 residues. V shed 7 bases and J shed 9 bases, with 6 bases lying between them. The germline V gene has CDR1 SGHAT and CDR2 FQNNGV.

For this clonotype: A clone one base away is much larger, so this may be a read error. This chain's CDR3 is CASSPRARPYGYTF. CDR3 sequence (DNA): TGTGCCAGCAGCCCGAGGGCCAGACCCTATGGCTACACCTTC. The chain joins TRBV7-8 to TRBJ1-2, with D unresolved. The germline V gene has CDR1 SGHVS and CDR2 FQNEAQ. The CDR3 consists of 14 residues. Trimming removed 5 bases at V and 4 bases at J, with 14 bases between.

Notes on this clonotype: The junction and the germline gene differ at one end; a read error may be behind it. The chain combines TRBV11-2 with TRBJ1-2; 8 nucleotides line up with TRBD1. The germline V gene encodes CDR1 SGHAT and CDR2 FQNNGV. The CDR3 consists of 13 residues. Written as DNA, the CDR3 is TGTGCCAGCGGCTTAGACAGGGGTGGTGGCTACACCTTC. It codes for CASGLDRGGGYTF.

The table lists this clonotype with a few counts. J is TRBJ2-1 and V is TRBV2, with TRBD1 matching 9 bases. CDR1 is SNHLY and CDR2 is FYNNEI in the germline V gene. V trimming: 7 bases; J trimming: 5 bases; junction bases outside the gene matches: 6. CDR3 length equals 14 residues. CDR3 amino acids: CASIDRTGDNEQFF. CDR3 sequence (DNA): TGTGCCAGCATCGACAGGACAGGGGACAATGAGCAGTTCTTC.

This rearrangement joins TRBV7-2 to TRBJ2-5; D is perhaps TRBD1 (6 bases). Germline V gives CDR1 SGHTA, CDR2 FQGNSA. The CDR3 runs to 17 residues. The V gene lost 4 bases and the J gene lost 0 bases, with 18 bases spanning the gap. The DNA of the CDR3 is TGTGCCAGCAGCTGCTTGCCGGGACATTCGTACCAAGAGACCCAGTACTTC. It yields the protein CASSCLPGHSYQETQYF.

At least ten counts were recorded for this clonotype. The chain combines TRBV6-8 with TRBJ1-5, with TRBD1 matching 8 bases. V dropped 5 bases and J dropped 4; count of bases not matched to a gene: 10. Looked up from germline, CDR1 is MNHGY and CDR2 is SAAAGT. The CDR3 is 16 residues long. The CDR3 loop is CASSTQGALFNQPQHF. The DNA of the CDR3 is TGTGCCAGCAGTACGCAGGGGGCCCTTTTTAATCAGCCCCAGCATTTT.

In DNA form, the CDR3 reads TGCAGTGCTTACGACAGGTCGAGAGTACGATCACCCCTCCACTTT. Amino acid sequence: CSAYDRSRVRSPLHF. J is TRBJ1-6 and V is TRBV20-1, with D perhaps matching TRBD1 (6 bases). Trimming shortened V by 5 bases and J by 10 bases, and 21 bases separated the two germline ends. Germline V gives CDR1 DFQATT, CDR2 SNEGSKA (reference sequence). The length of the CDR3 is 15 residues.

This clonotype was seen repeatedly, ten times or more. The rearrangement links TRBV29-1 to TRBJ1-1; no clear D. The germline CDR1 and CDR2 sequences are SQVTM and ANQGSEA. This CDR3 is built from 14 residues. Trimming stripped 6 bases from V and 4 bases from J, with 18 bases between. In DNA, the CDR3 is TGCAGCGTCCGGAGGATGAAGGGAAGCACTGAAGCTTTCTTT. Its protein is CSVRRMKGSTEAFF.